The following is a TCR beta chain sequence with its context. Antigen specificity is unknown. The sample originates from a study of cytomegalovirus exposure and HLA in healthy donors. Findings and caveats of the study: A list of 150 or so TCR beta chains associated with cytomegalovirus was given.

Sequenced by immunoSEQ multiplex PCR; TCRdb stores in-frame clones only, minus some. This sample has hundreds of thousands of clones; 86% occur once, and the top ten carry under 0.9%. The CDR3 contains 14 residues. The germline gives CDR1 SNHLY, CDR2 FYNNEI. V was clipped by 5 bases and J by 0 bases, with 10 bases between them. The origin of this receptor is a woman aged 18-29 years in good health and CMV-seronegative. Material for sequencing was PBMCs. The chain has TRBV2 and TRBJ1-1; maybe TRBD1 (5 bases). CDR3 coding DNA: TGTGCCAGCAGTCGCGACAGCGTGAACACTGAAGCTTTCTTT. This codes for CASSRDSVNTEAFF.